The 29 T cell receptor beta chains below all came from one sample that was sequenced in a study of tumor-infiltrating lymphocytes in oesophageal squamous cell carcinoma. TCRdb re-called the PCR reads with MiXCR, one entry per CDR3 protein. The sample holds about 13,000 distinct CDR3 sequences, about half seen once. Sequenced: blood. The receptor source for this set is a female donor with esophageal squamous cell carcinoma.

The V and J genes are TRBV7-3 and TRBJ2-7; 12 bases map to TRBD2. Trimming cost V 0 bases and J 10 bases; bases outside gene matches: 7. This CDR3 has 15 residues. Per germline, CDR1 SGHTA and CDR2 FQGTGA. The CDR3 loop is CASSLTSSGGGRQYF. The CDR3 DNA sequence: TGTGCCAGCAGCTTAACTTCTAGCGGGGGGGGTAGACAGTACTTC.

The rearrangement joins TRBV28 to TRBJ2-3; tentative D call: TRBD1 (5 bases). Germline loops: CDR1 MDHEN, CDR2 SYDVKM. The length of the CDR3 is 13 residues. V lost 7 bases to trimming and J lost 0 bases, with 8 bases between them. DNA of the CDR3: TGTGCCAGCATCGACAGTAGCACAGATACGCAGTATTTT. Translated, it gives CASIDSSTDTQYF.

The J gene is TRBJ2-4, the V gene TRBV9, with D possibly being TRBD2 (5 bases). Trimming removed 0 bases at V and 1 base at J, with 17 bases between. This CDR3 is 18 amino acids long. Germline values: CDR1 SGDLS, CDR2 YYNGEE. Here the CDR3 DNA reads TGTGCCAGCAGCGTAGGTCCCACCGAGCGGTCTGCCAAAAACATTCAGTACTTC. This gives the protein CASSVGPTERSAKNIQYF.

This chain uses TRBV7-9 with TRBJ2-1; D uncertain. From germline, CDR1 is SEHNR and CDR2 FQNEAQ (reference sequence). The germline V and J ends were trimmed by 1 base and 4 bases, with 11 bases remaining between them. The CDR3 contains 15 residues. The CDR3 region is CASSLERIQYNEQFF. As DNA, the CDR3 is TGTGCCAGCAGCTTAGAAAGGATTCAATACAATGAGCAGTTCTTC.

V and J are TRBV7-6 and TRBJ2-3, with D uncertain. In germline, CDR1 is SGHVS, CDR2 FNYEAQ. V shed 6 bases and J shed 0 bases, with 7 bases lying between them. This CDR3 contains 13 residues. CDR3 nucleotides: TGTGCCAGCAGGGTGAAGAGCACAGATACGCAGTATTTT. Amino acid sequence: CASRVKSTDTQYF.

The V call is TRBV7-4, the J call TRBJ1-2, with 7 bases identical to TRBD1. The trim removed 0 bases at V and 6 bases at J, leaving 4 bases unmatched. The CDR3 is 14 amino acids. CDR1 SGHVT and CDR2 SQSDAQ come from the germline V gene. Here the CDR3 reads CASSLARGPNGYTF. The CDR3 coding sequence is TGTGCCAGCAGCTTAGCGAGGGGGCCGAATGGCTACACCTTC.

This clonotype is labeled medium-sized (0.01 to 0.1%). The chain links TRBV5-4 to TRBJ2-3; D unclear. This CDR3 is built from 13 residues. Germline CDR1 reads SGHNT; CDR2 reads YYREEE (reference sequence). Between the trimmed V and J ends, which lost 4 bases and 1 base, there was a span of 7 bases. The CDR3 coding sequence is TGTGCCAGCAGCGCTGGGGGCACAGATACGCAGTATTTT. It specifies CASSAGGTDTQYF.

The chain recombines TRBV7-2 with TRBJ2-5; D remains ambiguous. The DNA end is more similar to TRBJ2-7, so the J call may be wrong. Germline CDR1 SGHTA, CDR2 FQGNSA. This CDR3 region has 14 residues. This CDR3 is CASSLDPVTYEQYF. The CDR3 region has the DNA TGTGCCAGCAGCTTAGACCCAGTTACCTACGAGCAGTACTTC.

CDR3: CSASPGQLHRYGYTF. The CDR3 DNA is TGCAGTGCTAGCCCGGGACAGCTTCACCGCTATGGCTACACCTTC. V is TRBV20-1 and J is TRBJ2-5; 7 positions agree with TRBD1. The better agreement between TRBJ1-2 and the DNA end casts doubt on the J call. Germline loops: CDR1 DFQATT, CDR2 SNEGSKA (reference sequence). The CDR3 sequence is 15 residues long.

V is TRBV6-1 and J is TRBJ2-1; 10 positions match TRBD1. This CDR3 spans 16 amino acids. J gave up 7 bases and V 2 bases, and 8 bases lay outside the gene matches. CDR1 is MNHNS, CDR2 SASEGT, per germline. CDR3 loop: CASSEKTGGYTNEQFF. CDR3 DNA: TGTGCCAGCAGTGAAAAGACAGGGGGCTACACGAATGAGCAGTTCTTC.

About this clonotype: At one end the junction does not follow the germline gene, possibly because of a read error. The J gene is TRBJ2-4, the V gene TRBV4-1; D is perhaps TRBD2 (5 bases). This CDR3 has 17 amino acids. CDR1 is MGHRA and CDR2 is YSYEKL in the germline V gene. The CDR3 reads CASSQDPTNGYPYEQYF. CDR3 sequence (DNA): TGCGCCAGCAGCCAAGATCCGACTAACGGGTACCCCTACGAGCAGTACTTT.

This clonotype was seen once. V and J are TRBV7-2 and TRBJ2-5; unclear D gene. The germline V and J ends were trimmed by 0 bases and 9 bases, with 14 bases remaining between them. Germline assignment: CDR1 SGHTA and CDR2 FQGNSA. The CDR3 consists of 14 residues. This CDR3 is CASSLAYATRSQYF. The CDR3 nucleotides are TGTGCCAGCAGCTTAGCGTATGCTACGAGGTCCCAGTACTTC.

The V and J genes are TRBV6-1 and TRBJ2-5; D call uncertain. CDR1 is MNHNS and CDR2 is SASEGT in the germline V gene. The CDR3 is 13 residues long. Trimming left V 5 bases short and J 5 bases short, with 12 bases between. The CDR3 reads CASSYDRGETQYF. The CDR3 region has the DNA TGTGCCAGCAGTTATGACCGAGGCGAGACCCAGTACTTC.

The V and J genes are TRBV7-8 and TRBJ2-4, with no clear D. The J call is uncertain, as TRBJ2-1 better fits the DNA end. Germline V gives CDR1 SGHVS, CDR2 FQNEAQ. The CDR3 runs 11 residues. CDR3 region: CASSLEDEQFF. The CDR3 DNA reads TGTGCCAGCAGCTTAGAGGATGAGCAGTTCTTC.

As to this clonotype: A far larger clone lies a single base away; this is likely a read error. This CDR3 is missing its conserved last phenylalanine or tryptophan, likely due to a read error. It is unclear where the CDR3 begins or ends on the DNA, so no DNA is shown, and the CDR3 is as TCRdb lists it. This chain joins TRBV12-3 or TRBV12-4 and TRBJ2-4; TRBD2, the table's D call, was not compared with the DNA. The CDR3 is 12 residues long, counting both termini. CDR3 in amino acids: CASSFPPSPLHL.

This clonotype was seen repeatedly, ten times or more. V gene TRBV6-4 combines with J gene TRBJ2-5; 13 nucleotides match TRBD2. This CDR3 contains 15 residues. Losses at the gene ends were 6 bases for V and 11 bases for J; bases not matched to a gene: 12. Germline assignment: CDR1 MRHNA and CDR2 SNTAGT. The CDR3 reads CASRRTSGRVDEQYF. For the CDR3, the DNA is TGTGCCAGCAGGCGTACTAGCGGGAGGGTCGATGAGCAGTACTTC.

The V gene is TRBV6-8, the J gene TRBJ1-1; unclear D gene. V was shortened by 2 bases and J by 2 bases, with 6 bases between the two germline ends. CDR1 MNHGY and CDR2 SAAAGT come from the germline V gene. The length of the CDR3 is 13 residues. The CDR3 protein is CASSYPGNTEAFF. CDR3 nucleotides: TGTGCCAGCAGTTACCCCGGCAACACTGAAGCTTTCTTT.

The chain joins TRBV6-1 to TRBJ2-3, with D possibly being TRBD1 (7 bases). The V and J ends lost 7 bases and 0 bases respectively, with 29 bases between them. Germline V gene sequence: CDR1 MNHNS, CDR2 SASEGT. The CDR3 consists of 20 residues. CDR3 sequence (DNA): TGTGCCAGCAAGCTCTATGCCCGAGCCACAGGGGACTGGAGCACAGATACGCAGTATTTT. Translated, it gives CASKLYARATGDWSTDTQYF.

Comment on this clonotype: An end of the junction does not agree with germline; a read error may underlie this. This rearrangement joins TRBV28 to TRBJ2-6; TRBD1 agrees at 10 bases. This CDR3 region has 14 residues. Germline-derived CDR1 and CDR2 are MDHEN and SYDVKM. CDR3 DNA sequence: TGTGCCAGCAGGCCGGGACAGGGGTTCTACGAGCAGTACTTT. Encoded protein: CASRPGQGFYEQYF.

CDR3 amino acids: CASSPTLFRGRETQYF. CDR3 DNA: TGTGCCAGCAGCCCCACCCTTTTCCGGGGACGAGAGACCCAGTACTTC. This chain joins TRBV7-2 and TRBJ2-1; D assignment may be TRBD1 or TRBD2 (5 bases each). The DNA matches TRBJ2-5 better at its end, which makes the J call doubtful. Looked up from germline, CDR1 is SGHTA and CDR2 is FQGNSA. CDR3 size: 16 residues.

J is TRBJ1-2 and V is TRBV11-2, with D perhaps matching TRBD1 (5 bases). Judging by the DNA end, TRBJ2-7 fits better; the J call may be wrong. The CDR3 runs 11 residues. Germline values: CDR1 SGHAT, CDR2 FQNNGV. The CDR3 nucleotides are TGTGCCAGCAGCGAACAGGTCAAGCAGTACTTC. This encodes CASSEQVKQYF.

This clonotype has just one count. CDR3 DNA: TGTGCCAGCAGCCCCCGCGGACAGGGCCACTACGAGCAGTACTTC. It is translated as CASSPRGQGHYEQYF. This chain connects TRBV3-1 to TRBJ1-2, with 8 bases identical to TRBD1. The DNA end lines up better with TRBJ2-7; the J call may be wrong. The CDR3 is made up of 15 amino acids. Germline CDR1 is LGHDT and CDR2 is YNNKEL (reference sequence).

The rearrangement links TRBV24-1 to TRBJ2-1; 10 nucleotides line up with TRBD2. CDR3 length: 15 amino acids. V lost 8 bases and J lost 12; bases outside the gene matches: 15. Germline lookup yields CDR1 KGHDR and CDR2 SFDVKD. CDR3 nucleotide sequence: TGTGCCACCACCTCTAGCGGGGGATTTGGTGATACGCAGTTCTTC. Encoded protein: CATTSSGGFGDTQFF.

This clonotype rates as medium-sized. This rearrangement joins TRBV28 to TRBJ1-6, with 8 bases matching TRBD1. Germline CDR1 is MDHEN and CDR2 is SYDVKM. V lost 2 bases to trimming and J lost 16 bases; unmatched junction nucleotides: 13. This CDR3 has 15 residues. DNA of the CDR3: TGTGCCAGCAGTTTACGGGCAGGGGGCGTTCTCGTACTCCACTTT. Encoded protein: CASSLRAGGVLVLHF.

The chain employs TRBV7-2 and TRBJ2-5; 9 bases fit TRBD1. The end of the DNA fits TRBJ2-1 better, so the J call may be wrong. The germline V gene encodes CDR1 SGHTA and CDR2 FQGNSA. This CDR3 region has 16 residues. This CDR3 reads CASSTHRGRVTNEQFF. CDR3 DNA sequence: TGTGCCAGCAGCACACACAGGGGGCGCGTCACGAATGAGCAGTTCTTC.

In its sample, this clonotype ranks as medium-sized. The chain employs TRBV5-1 and TRBJ2-5; 8 bases match TRBD1. The CDR3 is 13 amino acids. Germline V gives CDR1 SGHRS, CDR2 YFSETQ. The V segment lost 5 bases and the J segment 5 bases; nucleotides outside the gene matches: 5. The DNA of the CDR3 is TGCGCCAGCAGTGGACAGGGTTCGGAGACCCAGTACTTC. The encoded protein is CASSGQGSETQYF.

This chain links TRBV7-6 with TRBJ2-3, with D perhaps TRBD1 or TRBD2 (5 bases each). This CDR3 region has 13 residues. V lost 3 bases and J 2 bases, leaving 6 bases between the germline ends. CDR1 and CDR2 (germline): SGHVS, FNYEAQ. In nucleotides, the CDR3 is TGTGCCAGCAGCTTCGGGACCACAGATACGCAGTATTTT. Translation: CASSFGTTDTQYF.

A single count supports this clonotype. A read error may produce the germline difference seen at one junction end. The chain links TRBV4-1 to TRBJ2-5, with TRBD2 matching over 8 bases. The J call may be wrong; the DNA end is better matched by TRBJ2-7. This CDR3 is 16 amino acids long. Germline CDR1 reads MGHRA; CDR2 reads YSYEKL. CDR3 residues: CASSQDLGTSSYEQYF. CDR3 bases: TGTGCCAGCAGCCAAGATCTGGGGACTAGCTCCTACGAGCAGTACTTC.

The chain joins TRBV6-1 to TRBJ2-4; D uncertain. The end of the DNA is better explained by TRBJ2-5, so the J call may be wrong. CDR1 and CDR2 (germline): MNHNS, SASEGT. This CDR3 spans 12 amino acids. The CDR3 sequence is CASSERFQTQYF. Written as DNA, the CDR3 is TGTGCCAGCAGTGAAAGATTCCAGACCCAGTACTTC.